Below are 29 T cell receptor beta chains sequenced from a single sample in a study of blood T cell repertoires in COVID-19. Sequenced by immunoSEQ multiplex PCR; TCRdb stores in-frame clones only, minus some. The repertoire holds under 200,000 clones, with approximately 90% as singletons. Source material: PBMCs or T cells enriched from blood (not recorded which). Receptor source: a woman in her late teens or twenties who had recovered from COVID-19.

This clone was seen once. The CDR3: CSVEDRVGGYTF. CDR3 coding DNA: TGCAGCGTTGAGGACAGGGTCGGTGGCTACACCTTC. The rearrangement uses TRBV29-1 and TRBJ1-2; 8 bases fit TRBD1. Germline trimming cut 3 bases from V and 7 bases from J; bases unmatched to any gene: 4. From germline, CDR1 is SQVTM and CDR2 ANQGSEA. The CDR3 totals 12 residues.

The chain uses TRBV4-1 and TRBJ2-2; 12 nucleotides agree with TRBD2. The CDR3 length is 17 residues. V gave up 1 base and J gave up 5 bases; unmatched junction bases: 5. CDR1 is MGHRA, CDR2 YSYEKL, per germline. The CDR3 region has the DNA TGCGCCAGCAGCCAAGCTAGCGGGAGGGCCGGAACCGGGGAGCTGTTTTTT. Its translation: CASSQASGRAGTGELFF.

This clone appeared a single time. This chain connects TRBV28 to TRBJ2-1, with 7 bases aligning to TRBD2. The germline V gene encodes CDR1 MDHEN and CDR2 SYDVKM. V shed 2 bases and J 10 bases; nucleotides not matched to a gene: 14. CDR3 length: 16 amino acids. CDR3 sequence: CASSLVSGSSLGEQFF. The CDR3, as DNA: TGTGCCAGCAGTTTAGTTAGCGGGTCTTCCCTGGGGGAGCAGTTCTTC.

V usage is TRBV7-6 and J usage is TRBJ2-1, with a possible D match to TRBD2 (7 bases). V gave up 2 bases and J gave up 9 bases, with 20 bases separating them. Per the germline V gene, CDR1 is SGHVS and CDR2 is FNYEAQ. The CDR3 is made up of 16 amino acids. The CDR3 spells CASSLREGVGVGEQFF. The CDR3 DNA is TGTGCCAGCAGCTTAAGGGAGGGGGTCGGAGTAGGTGAGCAGTTCTTC.

The V and J genes are TRBV4-3 and TRBJ2-2; 12 bases map to TRBD2. Germline assignment: CDR1 LGHNA and CDR2 YSLEER. With V trimmed by 4 bases and J by 5 bases, 11 bases remained unmatched. This CDR3 is 18 amino acids long. CDR3 nucleotides: TGCGCCAGCAGCCTTCTATGGAATCTAGCGGGAGGGACCGGGGAGCTGTTTTTT. Its protein product is CASSLLWNLAGGTGELFF.

This chain connects TRBV28 to TRBJ2-7; the match to TRBD1 covers 7 bases. Germline CDR1 is MDHEN and CDR2 is SYDVKM. V shed 5 bases, J shed 3 bases, and the junction held 4 bases outside the gene matches. This CDR3 has 13 residues. The CDR3 region has the DNA TGTGCCAGCAGTGAAGACAGGGTCTACGAGCAGTACTTC. Protein product: CASSEDRVYEQYF.

This clone was picked up a small number of times. This sequence joins TRBV6-5 and TRBJ1-6; 8 nucleotides agree with TRBD1. CDR3 length: 14 amino acids. V was pared by 5 bases and J by 10 bases, with 7 bases of the junction left unmatched. The germline CDR1 and CDR2 sequences are MNHEY and SVGAGI. CDR3 in amino acids: CASSLTGEASPLHF. CDR3 sequence (DNA): TGTGCCAGCAGTCTGACAGGGGAGGCATCACCCCTCCACTTT.

This clone was seen only once. This rearrangement joins TRBV7-2 to TRBJ1-1, with 8 bases aligning to TRBD1. CDR3 length: 17 amino acids. V gave up 2 bases and J gave up 1 base; unmatched junction bases: 9. CDR1 and CDR2 (germline): SGHTA, FQGNSA. The CDR3 is CASSLSLWTGTNTEAFF. The DNA of the CDR3 is TGTGCCAGCAGCTTATCCTTATGGACAGGGACGAACACTGAAGCTTTCTTT. The full variable domain, with the rest looked up from reference TRBV7-2 and TRBJ1-1, is GAGVSQSPSNKVTEKGKDVELRCDPISGHTALYWYRQSLGQGLEFLIYFQGNSAPDKSGLPSDRFSAERTGGSVSTLTIQRTQQEDSAVYLCASSLSLWTGTNTEAFFGQGTRLTVV.

This clone was counted once. The chain is built from TRBV11-2 and TRBJ1-2, with TRBD1 identical over 9 bases. The trim removed 5 bases at V and 3 bases at J, leaving 7 bases unmatched. The germline V gene has CDR1 SGHAT and CDR2 FQNNGV. The CDR3 spans 15 residues. The CDR3 is CASSPLRDRDYGYTF. As DNA, the CDR3 is TGTGCCAGCAGCCCCCTCCGGGACAGGGACTATGGCTACACCTTC.

This chain joins TRBV10-1 and TRBJ2-7; 7 positions match TRBD2. Germline trimming cut 6 bases from V and 4 bases from J; bases unmatched to any gene: 12. The CDR3 totals 15 residues. Per germline, CDR1 WNHNN and CDR2 SYGVQD (reference sequence). The CDR3, as DNA: TGCGCCAGCAGGGACTGGTGTTGCGGGAGTTACGAGCAGTACTTC. The encoded protein is CASRDWCCGSYEQYF.

This chain connects TRBV27 to TRBJ1-5; D unclear. CDR3 length: 14 residues. Germline-derived CDR1 and CDR2 are MNHEY and SMNVEV (reference sequence). Trimming shortened V by 4 bases and J by 4 bases, and 11 bases separated the two germline ends. CDR3: CASSSRAGNQPQHF. In nucleotides, the CDR3 is TGTGCCAGCAGTTCAAGAGCAGGAAATCAGCCCCAGCATTTT.

The rearrangement uses TRBV28 and TRBJ2-3, with D maybe TRBD1 (6 bases). Trimming removed 0 bases from V and 0 bases from J, with 19 bases in between. Germline V gene data show CDR1 as MDHEN and CDR2 as SYDVKM. The CDR3 runs to 19 residues. The CDR3 spells CASSLWSGVGESSTDTQYF. In nucleotides, the CDR3 is TGTGCCAGCAGTTTATGGTCAGGGGTGGGTGAAAGTAGCACAGATACGCAGTATTTT.

The chain has TRBV28 and TRBJ1-5, with 9 bases matching TRBD1. The ends lost 7 bases at V and 11 bases at J; junction bases unmatched: 15. The CDR3 has 15 amino acids. Germline CDR1 is MDHEN and CDR2 is SYDVKM. Here the CDR3 DNA reads TGTGCCAGCATTTCCCCATCCGGGACAGGGAGTTCCCAGCATTTT. Its protein product is CASISPSGTGSSQHF.

This clone was seen only once. The genes are TRBV2 and TRBJ1-4; 10 nucleotides align to TRBD1. The CDR3 spans 14 residues. With V trimmed by 5 bases and J by 7 bases, 4 bases remained unmatched. The germline gives CDR1 SNHLY, CDR2 FYNNEI. DNA of the CDR3: TGTGCCAGCAGTAGGGACAGGGGAACTGAAAAACTGTTTTTT. Translating gives CASSRDRGTEKLFF.

This clone was seen once. V and J are TRBV7-2 and TRBJ1-1, with D maybe TRBD1 (5 bases). Per germline, CDR1 SGHTA and CDR2 FQGNSA. This CDR3 is 14 amino acids long. V dropped 6 bases and J dropped 7 bases, with 18 bases sitting between them. CDR3 sequence reads: CASSPLTPGGEAFF. For the CDR3, the DNA is TGTGCCAGCAGTCCACTTACCCCCGGGGGTGAAGCTTTCTTT.

The CDR3 loop is CASKTDRRNTIYF. The CDR3 DNA reads TGTGCCAGCAAAACCGACAGAAGAAACACCATATATTTT. This sequence joins TRBV2 and TRBJ1-3, with D possibly matching TRBD1 (5 bases). CDR1 and CDR2 from the germline V gene are SNHLY and FYNNEI. V was cut by 7 bases and J by 5 bases, with 12 bases left in between. The CDR3 length is 13 residues.

The chain recombines TRBV11-2 with TRBJ2-7, with D uncertain. The CDR3 sequence is 15 residues long. The V and J ends lost 4 bases and 0 bases respectively, with 13 bases between them. Germline V gene lookup returns CDR1 SGHAT and CDR2 FQNNGV. DNA of the CDR3: TGTGCCAGCAGCTACCTCTCGAGCCTCTCCTACGAGCAGTACTTC. The encoded protein is CASSYLSSLSYEQYF.

The chain couples TRBV28 to TRBJ2-3; 7 nucleotides match TRBD1. The CDR3 sequence is 17 residues long. V shed 2 bases, J shed 0 bases, and the junction held 8 bases outside the gene matches. Germline V gives CDR1 MDHEN, CDR2 SYDVKM. The CDR3 nucleotides read TGTGCCAGCAGTTTAGTGTTGAGGGGGCCTAGCACAGATACGCAGTATTTT. It codes for CASSLVLRGPSTDTQYF.

The J gene is TRBJ1-4, the V gene TRBV3-1 (or the pseudogene TRBV3-2), with 11 bases matching TRBD1. J gave up 8 bases and V 8 bases, and 10 bases lay outside the gene matches. Germline CDR1 LGHDT, CDR2 YNNKEL (reference sequence). The CDR3 is made up of 15 amino acids. For the CDR3, the DNA is TGTGCCAGCGGTAAGGCGGGACAGGGGGACGAAAAACTGTTTTTT. Amino acids: CASGKAGQGDEKLFF.

The gene calls are TRBV15 and TRBJ1-1; possibly TRBD1 for D (6 bases). The CDR3 extends over 14 amino acids. Trimming pared 2 bases from V and 3 bases from J, leaving 10 bases between. Germline V lookup: CDR1 LNHNV, CDR2 YYDKDF (reference sequence). CDR3: CATSRYRAYTEAFF. In DNA form, the CDR3 reads TGTGCCACCAGCAGATACAGGGCATACACTGAAGCTTTCTTT.

The genes are TRBV7-9 and TRBJ1-5; TRBD1 is a possible D gene (6 bases). The CDR3 runs 10 residues. CDR1 SEHNR and CDR2 FQNEAQ come from the germline V gene (reference sequence). Trimming cost V 2 bases and J 13 bases, with 6 bases left between them. The chain's CDR3 is CASSLQGQHF. The CDR3 DNA reads as TGTGCCAGCAGCTTACAGGGGCAGCATTTT. The entire variable domain, with the rest obtained from reference TRBV7-9 and TRBJ1-5, is as follows: DTGVSQNPRHKITKRGQNVTFRCDPISEHNRLYWYRQTLGQGPEFLTYFQNEAQLEKSRLLSDRFSAERPKGSFSTLEIQRTEQGDSAMYLCASSLQGQHFGDGTRLSIL.

The genes are TRBV6-5 and TRBJ2-4; D might be TRBD1 (6 bases). This CDR3 contains 14 residues. V shed 10 bases and J shed 0 bases, with 13 bases lying between them. In germline, CDR1 is MNHEY, CDR2 SVGAGI. The CDR3 DNA follows: TGTGCCACCCGGGACAACTTAGCCAAAAACATTCAGTACTTC. It translates to CATRDNLAKNIQYF.

This chain connects TRBV29-1 to TRBJ1-1; D is undetermined. This CDR3 comprises 11 residues. The germline V gene encodes CDR1 SQVTM and CDR2 ANQGSEA. The V and J ends lost 1 base and 4 bases respectively, with 4 bases between them. The DNA of the CDR3 is TGCAGCGTTGAAGGAGGCACTGAAGCTTTCTTT. Protein: CSVEGGTEAFF.

The rearrangement links TRBV27 to TRBJ2-7, with 8 bases aligning to TRBD1. The germline V gene encodes CDR1 MNHEY and CDR2 SMNVEV (reference sequence). The CDR3 is made up of 15 amino acids. V was pared by 5 bases and J by 3 bases, with 9 bases of the junction left unmatched. The CDR3 nucleotides are TGTGCCAGCAGTCCCCGGCCCGGGACAGGCTACGAGCAGTACTTC. Residues: CASSPRPGTGYEQYF.

The chain links TRBV6-5 to TRBJ2-7; TRBD1 matches 10 bases. The CDR3 covers 15 residues. CDR1 is MNHEY and CDR2 is SVGAGI in the germline V gene. V trimming: 6 bases; J trimming: 5 bases; junction bases outside the gene matches: 10. CDR3 DNA sequence: TGTGCCAGCAGGTCCGGGACAGGGGCTTCCAACGAGCAGTACTTC. Translated, it gives CASRSGTGASNEQYF.

The CDR3 region is CASSEVLAGSVYEQYF. The CDR3 DNA reads as TGTGCCAGCAGTGAGGTACTAGCGGGAAGTGTCTACGAGCAGTACTTC. The chain is built from TRBV6-1 and TRBJ2-7; 10 nucleotides agree with TRBD2. The CDR3 sequence is 16 residues long. J gave up 3 bases and V 3 bases, and 8 bases lay outside the gene matches. Germline values: CDR1 MNHNS, CDR2 SASEGT.

J is TRBJ2-2 and V is TRBV3-1 (or the pseudogene TRBV3-2); TRBD2 matches at 10 bases. The CDR3 loop spans 17 amino acids. Trimming removed 1 base from V and 4 bases from J; junction bases left unmatched: 6. CDR1 is LGHDT and CDR2 is YNNKEL in the germline V gene (reference sequence). The CDR3 sequence is CASSQGPLAGSTGELFF. The CDR3 DNA reads TGTGCCAGCAGCCAAGGGCCACTAGCGGGAAGCACCGGGGAGCTGTTTTTT.

The gene calls are TRBV6-5 and TRBJ2-7; 9 positions agree with TRBD1. The CDR3 has 15 amino acids. The germline gives CDR1 MNHEY, CDR2 SVGAGI. J gave up 2 bases and V 5 bases, and 7 bases lay outside the gene matches. CDR3 residues: CASSRPGTGTYEQYF. In DNA, the CDR3 is TGTGCCAGCAGTCGACCCGGGACAGGGACCTACGAGCAGTACTTC.

The chain employs TRBV5-1 and TRBJ2-7; TRBD2 aligns across 8 bases. V trimming: 5 bases; J trimming: 1 base; junction bases outside the gene matches: 5. Germline loops: CDR1 SGHRS, CDR2 YFSETQ. CDR3 length: 14 residues. The CDR3 spells CASRISGNSYEQYF. CDR3 bases: TGCGCCAGCAGGATTAGCGGGAATTCCTACGAGCAGTACTTC. The full variable domain, its missing parts supplied by reference TRBV5-1 and TRBJ2-7, is KAGVTQTPRYLIKTRGQQVTLSCSPISGHRSVSWYQQTPGQGLQFLFEYFSETQRNKGNFPGRFSGRQFSNSRSEMNVSTLELGDSALYLCASRISGNSYEQYFGPGTRLTVT.